Presented here are 21 T cell receptor beta chains from one specimen sequenced in a study of beta chain features in type 1 diabetes. The authors reverse transcribed all of the isolated RNA, so sequencing captured expressed TCRB transcripts. Sequencing used immunoSEQ multiplex PCR; TCRdb keeps in-frame clones, though not all of them. The sample records approximately 140,000 clones, 6.9% being singletons. What was sequenced was central memory CD4+ T cells from blood. These receptors were obtained from a woman aged 25 to 39 in good health.

A few counts support this clone. The CDR3 DNA is TGTGCCACCAGCAGAGTGACATACACTGAAGCTTTCTTT. Its protein product is CATSRVTYTEAFF. This chain connects TRBV15 to TRBJ1-1; unclear D gene. Germline V lookup: CDR1 LNHNV, CDR2 YYDKDF (reference sequence). The CDR3 extends over 13 amino acids. V gave up 1 base and J gave up 3 bases, with 6 bases separating them. Looking up the rest from reference TRBV15 and TRBJ1-1 gives the full variable domain: DAMVIQNPRYQVTQFGKPVTLSCSQTLNHNVMYWYQQKSSQAPKLLFHYYDKDFNNEADTPDNFQSRRPNTSFCFLDIRSPGLGDTAMYLCATSRVTYTEAFFGQGTRLTVV.

The V call is TRBV4-3, the J call TRBJ1-4; maybe TRBD1 (6 bases). The germline V and J ends were trimmed by 2 bases and 0 bases, with 19 bases remaining between them. Germline V gene lookup returns CDR1 LGHNA and CDR2 YSLEER. The CDR3 covers 19 residues. The CDR3: CASSQFPATQGPTNEKLFF. The CDR3, as DNA: TGCGCCAGCAGCCAATTTCCGGCGACACAGGGACCAACTAATGAAAAACTGTTTTTT.

This clone came up many times. This chain uses TRBV7-2 with TRBJ2-2, with D maybe TRBD2 (5 bases). CDR1 and CDR2 from the germline V gene are SGHTA and FQGNSA. V was trimmed by 6 bases and J by 5 bases, leaving 10 bases between them. There are 13 residues in the CDR3. CDR3 nucleotide sequence: TGTGCCAGCAGTAGAGGGAATACCGGGGAGCTGTTTTTT. It is translated as CASSRGNTGELFF.

A few counts support this clone. V gene TRBV7-2 combines with J gene TRBJ2-3, with D possibly TRBD2 on 6 matching bases. The germline V and J ends were trimmed by 1 base and 5 bases, with 7 bases remaining between them. Germline CDR1 reads SGHTA; CDR2 reads FQGNSA. This CDR3 has 13 amino acids. The CDR3 sequence: CASSLGREDTQYF. The CDR3 DNA is TGTGCCAGCAGCTTAGGGCGGGAAGATACGCAGTATTTT.

The chain combines TRBV5-1 with TRBJ2-3; TRBD1 matches at 7 bases. Germline V lookup: CDR1 SGHRS, CDR2 YFSETQ. The CDR3 sequence is 15 residues long. V lost 0 bases and J lost 0; bases outside the gene matches: 1. CDR3 sequence (DNA): TGCGCCAGCAGCTTGGAGGGACAGAGCACAGATACGCAGTATTTT. Translating it yields CASSLEGQSTDTQYF.

The chain is built from TRBV18 and TRBJ2-5; D is perhaps TRBD1 (7 bases). Trimming shortened V by 5 bases and J by 4 bases, and 14 bases separated the two germline ends. Germline V gives CDR1 KGHSH, CDR2 LQKENI. There are 14 residues in the CDR3. In DNA form, the CDR3 reads TGTGCCAGCTCAAGAAACCAGGGGGGAGAGACCCAGTACTTC. Translating it yields CASSRNQGGETQYF.

A few counts support this clone. V is TRBV7-9 and J is TRBJ2-1, with 8 bases identical to TRBD2. V shed 4 bases and J 0 bases; nucleotides not matched to a gene: 8. From germline, CDR1 is SEHNR and CDR2 FQNEAQ (reference sequence). This CDR3 comprises 17 residues. The CDR3, as DNA: TGTGCCAGCAGCTCCACTAGCGGAATAAGCTCCTACAATGAGCAGTTCTTC. It encodes CASSSTSGISSYNEQFF. Combining the CDR3 with reference TRBV7-9 and TRBJ2-1 gives the whole variable domain DTGVSQNPRHKITKRGQNVTFRCDPISEHNRLYWYRQTLGQGPEFLTYFQNEAQLEKSRLLSDRFSAERPKGSFSTLEIQRTEQGDSAMYLCASSSTSGISSYNEQFFGPGTRLTVL.

This chain joins TRBV7-8 and TRBJ2-7, with 7 positions matching TRBD1. Germline V gene data show CDR1 as SGHVS and CDR2 as FQNEAQ. The CDR3 is made up of 12 amino acids. V gave up 11 bases and J gave up 11 bases; unmatched junction bases: 15. CDR3 residues: CASRGQETFEYF. The CDR3 DNA reads as TGTGCCTCCAGAGGACAGGAGACGTTTGAGTACTTC.

V is TRBV4-3 and J is TRBJ2-3; TRBD1 is a possible D gene (5 bases). Germline assignment: CDR1 LGHNA and CDR2 YSLEER. The CDR3 is 14 residues long. V gave up 1 base and J gave up 4 bases, with 9 bases separating them. CDR3 nucleotides: TGCGCCAGCAGCCAAGGGGGCTTATCAGATACGCAGTATTTT. Its protein product is CASSQGGLSDTQYF.

To note about this clone: No conserved phenylalanine or tryptophan is present at the end of the CDR3, so a read error is the likely explanation. V gene TRBV9 combines with J gene TRBJ1-2; D might be TRBD1 (6 bases). V shed 0 bases and J shed 7 bases, with 16 bases lying between them. CDR1 and CDR2 from the germline V gene are SGDLS and YYNGEE. This CDR3 contains 15 residues. CDR3 residues: CASSVEGQPIGGYTL. In DNA form, the CDR3 reads TGTGCCAGCAGCGTAGAGGGACAACCAATTGGTGGCTACACCCTC.

This clone was picked up a small number of times. V is TRBV4-3 and J is TRBJ1-1, with no clear D. Germline V gene sequence: CDR1 LGHNA, CDR2 YSLEER. V lost 3 bases to trimming and J lost 2 bases, with 13 bases between them. This CDR3 is built from 15 residues. The CDR3 loop is CASSQTQAGNTEAFF. For the CDR3, the DNA is TGCGCCAGCAGCCAGACCCAGGCCGGAAACACTGAAGCTTTCTTT.

The chain recombines TRBV2 with TRBJ1-2; D possibly corresponds to TRBD1 (6 bases). This CDR3 is 14 amino acids long. Trimming removed 6 bases from V and 3 bases from J, with 14 bases in between. The germline V gene has CDR1 SNHLY and CDR2 FYNNEI. CDR3 protein: CASRGLQGHYGYTF. The CDR3 bases are TGTGCCAGCAGGGGGTTACAGGGCCACTATGGCTACACCTTC. The complete variable domain, with remaining parts taken from reference TRBV2 and TRBJ1-2, reads EPEVTQTPSHQVTQMGQEVILRCVPISNHLYFYWYRQILGQKVEFLVSFYNNEISEKSEIFDDQFSVERPDGSNFTLKIRSTKLEDSAMYFCASRGLQGHYGYTFGSGTRLTVV.

This chain uses TRBV5-8 with TRBJ2-6, with D hard to call. With 5 bases removed from V and 4 bases from J, the gap between germline ends came to 7 bases. Germline V CDR1 and CDR2: SGHTS, YDEGEE. CDR3 length: 13 residues. This CDR3 is CASRLRGANVLTF. CDR3 nucleotides: TGTGCCAGCAGGTTACGGGGGGCCAACGTCCTGACTTTC.

The V call is TRBV5-1, the J call TRBJ2-3; a possible D gene is TRBD2 (6 bases). V gave up 10 bases and J gave up 2 bases, with 17 bases separating them. The CDR3 is 14 residues long. Looked up from germline, CDR1 is SGHRS and CDR2 is YFSETQ. In nucleotides, the CDR3 is TGCGCCTCAAGTTACGGGAGAGTCACAGATACGCAGTATTTT. It yields the protein CASSYGRVTDTQYF.

The table lists this clone with a few counts. The V gene is TRBV19, the J gene TRBJ2-7; 9 bases are shared with TRBD2. CDR3 length: 14 residues. The germline gives CDR1 LNHDA, CDR2 SQIVND (reference sequence). V shed 9 bases, J shed 2 bases, and the junction held 8 bases outside the gene matches. CDR3 loop: CASRLAVGTYEQYF. CDR3 DNA sequence: TGTGCCAGCCGACTAGCGGTCGGTACCTACGAGCAGTACTTC.

This clone has ten or more counts. The CDR3 coding sequence is TGTGCCAGCAGCTCCACCGGGACAGGGTATACTGAAGCTTTCTTT. Its protein is CASSSTGTGYTEAFF. J is TRBJ1-1 and V is TRBV28; 9 bases map to TRBD1. Losses at the gene ends were 6 bases for V and 5 bases for J; bases not matched to a gene: 10. Per the germline V gene, CDR1 is MDHEN and CDR2 is SYDVKM. The CDR3 sequence is 15 residues long.

This clone was recorded a few times. The V call is TRBV7-2, the J call TRBJ2-1, with 8 bases that match TRBD1. J gave up 7 bases and V 0 bases, and 8 bases lay outside the gene matches. The CDR3 has 16 amino acids. Germline CDR1 is SGHTA and CDR2 is FQGNSA. For the CDR3, the DNA is TGTGCCAGCAGCTTAGCAGGGCAGGGGGCGCGTAATGAGCAGTTCTTC. Its translation: CASSLAGQGARNEQFF. Filled out from reference TRBV7-2 and TRBJ2-1, the complete variable domain reads GAGVSQSPSNKVTEKGKDVELRCDPISGHTALYWYRQSLGQGLEFLIYFQGNSAPDKSGLPSDRFSAERTGGSVSTLTIQRTQQEDSAVYLCASSLAGQGARNEQFFGPGTRLTVL.

The chain joins TRBV2 to TRBJ1-2, with 8 bases fitting TRBD1. V was clipped by 5 bases and J by 4 bases; unmatched bases: 9. This CDR3 contains 15 residues. Germline assignment: CDR1 SNHLY and CDR2 FYNNEI. CDR3 bases: TGTGCCAGCAGTAGTCAAGGACAGGGTGGCTATGGCTACACCTTC. Its translation: CASSSQGQGGYGYTF. Filled out from reference TRBV2 and TRBJ1-2, the complete variable domain reads EPEVTQTPSHQVTQMGQEVILRCVPISNHLYFYWYRQILGQKVEFLVSFYNNEISEKSEIFDDQFSVERPDGSNFTLKIRSTKLEDSAMYFCASSSQGQGGYGYTFGSGTRLTVV.

The CDR3: CASSLTMNSNEKLFF. Here the CDR3 DNA reads TGTGCCAGCAGTCTGACAATGAATTCTAATGAAAAACTGTTTTTT. V is TRBV28 and J is TRBJ1-4, with unresolved D. The CDR3 consists of 15 residues. V was trimmed by 5 bases and J by 3 bases, leaving 13 bases between them. Germline V lookup: CDR1 MDHEN, CDR2 SYDVKM.

This clone showed up many times. The identical CDR3 is also encoded by other nucleotide sequences in the sample. J is TRBJ1-1 and V is TRBV18; no clear D gene. The CDR3 runs 14 residues. The ends were cut back, 3 bases at V and 2 bases at J, with 10 bases in the middle. Germline CDR1 is KGHSH and CDR2 is LQKENI. The CDR3 sequence is CASSPTQENTEAFF. The CDR3 bases are TGTGCCAGCTCACCCACTCAGGAAAACACTGAAGCTTTCTTT.

This clone was recorded a few times. This chain connects TRBV7-2 to TRBJ1-1; a possible D gene is TRBD1 (5 bases). The CDR3 is 16 residues long. Trimming shortened V by 5 bases and J by 1 base, and 17 bases separated the two germline ends. The germline V gene encodes CDR1 SGHTA and CDR2 FQGNSA. The CDR3 here is CASSPRQILQNTEAFF. The CDR3 region has the DNA TGTGCCAGCAGCCCTAGACAGATATTGCAGAACACTGAAGCTTTCTTT. Filled out from reference TRBV7-2 and TRBJ1-1, the complete variable domain reads GAGVSQSPSNKVTEKGKDVELRCDPISGHTALYWYRQSLGQGLEFLIYFQGNSAPDKSGLPSDRFSAERTGGSVSTLTIQRTQQEDSAVYLCASSPRQILQNTEAFFGQGTRLTVV.